This TCR beta chain was sequenced in a study of T cells in Graves' hyperthyroidism and ophthalmopathy. Study-level background: It was at initial diagnosis, before any treatment, that peripheral blood was collected. General study results and limits: Ophthalmopathy got predicted by the model a median approximately 6.3 months before its onset.

Amplification yielded TCR beta CDR3 regions, with RNA transcripts as the source. Researchers ran a first-round RT-PCR on the TCR CDR3 using the HTBI primer set. TCRdb processed the multiplex PCR reads anew with MiXCR; each CDR3 protein has one entry. Of hundreds of thousands of distinct CDR3 sequences in the sample, about 20% were seen once. CDR1 is KGHDR and CDR2 is SFDVKD in the germline V gene. The CDR3 consists of 14 residues. V lost 7 bases to trimming and J lost 5 bases, with 17 bases between them. A remark on this clonotype: Antigen: not known.

Sequencing was carried out using blood. The receptor was derived from a man aged 30 to 45 with Graves' ophthalmopathy. The gene calls are TRBV24-1 and TRBJ2-7; D possibly uses TRBD1 or TRBD2 (6 bases each). CDR3 loop: CATSRGRDSDEQYF. Written as DNA, the CDR3 is TGTGCCACCAGCAGGGGACGGGACTCGGACGAGCAGTACTTC.